Listed here is a single T cell receptor beta chain. V lost 1 base and J lost 3, with 19 bases in between. The CDR3 runs to 18 residues. Germline V gene lookup returns CDR1 SGDLS and CDR2 YYNGEE. These data originate in a study of cytomegalovirus exposure and HLA in healthy donors. Libraries were prepared by immunoSEQ multiplex PCR; TCRdb keeps only in-frame clonotypes and omits some of them. The top ten clones hold around 1.9% of a sample with around 140,000 clones, about 95% of them seen once. The sample taken for sequencing was PBMCs. This chain joins TRBV9 and TRBJ2-2, with a possible D match to TRBD1 (7 bases). The sequence was obtained from a man aged 18 to 29 in good health and CMV-seropositive. The DNA for the CDR3 is TGTGCCAGCAGCGTATCGAGGAGGGGGCATAGGGACACCGGGGAGCTGTTTTTT. Amino acid sequence: CASSVSRRGHRDTGELFF.